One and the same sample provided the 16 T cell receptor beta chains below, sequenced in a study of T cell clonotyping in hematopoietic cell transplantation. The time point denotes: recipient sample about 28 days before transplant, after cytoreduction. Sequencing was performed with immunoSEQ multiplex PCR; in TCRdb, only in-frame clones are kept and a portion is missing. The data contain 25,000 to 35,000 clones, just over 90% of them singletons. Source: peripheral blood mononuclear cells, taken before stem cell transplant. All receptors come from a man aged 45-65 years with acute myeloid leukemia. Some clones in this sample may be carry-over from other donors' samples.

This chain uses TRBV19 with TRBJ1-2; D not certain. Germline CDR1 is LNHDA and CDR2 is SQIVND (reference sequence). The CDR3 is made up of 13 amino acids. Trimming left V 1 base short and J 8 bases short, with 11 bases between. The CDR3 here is CASSIVGRGGYTF. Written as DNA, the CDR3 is TGTGCCAGTAGTATAGTGGGCAGAGGAGGCTACACCTTC.

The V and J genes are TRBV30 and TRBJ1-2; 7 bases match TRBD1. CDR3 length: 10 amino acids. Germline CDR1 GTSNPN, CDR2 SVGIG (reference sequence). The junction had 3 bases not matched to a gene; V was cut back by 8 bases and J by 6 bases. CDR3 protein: CAGTVNGYTF. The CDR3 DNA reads TGTGCCGGGACAGTGAATGGCTACACCTTC.

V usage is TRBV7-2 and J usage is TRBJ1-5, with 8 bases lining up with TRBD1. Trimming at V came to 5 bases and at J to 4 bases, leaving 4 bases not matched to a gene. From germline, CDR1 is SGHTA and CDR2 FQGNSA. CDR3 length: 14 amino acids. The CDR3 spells CASSERQGNQPQHF. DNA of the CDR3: TGTGCCAGCAGCGAAAGACAGGGGAATCAGCCCCAGCATTTT.

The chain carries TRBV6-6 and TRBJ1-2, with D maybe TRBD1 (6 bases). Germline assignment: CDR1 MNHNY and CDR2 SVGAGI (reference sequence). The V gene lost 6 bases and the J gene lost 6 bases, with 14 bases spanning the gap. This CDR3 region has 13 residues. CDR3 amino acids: CASSPQGMNGYTF. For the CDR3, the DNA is TGTGCCAGCAGCCCACAGGGAATGAATGGCTACACCTTC.

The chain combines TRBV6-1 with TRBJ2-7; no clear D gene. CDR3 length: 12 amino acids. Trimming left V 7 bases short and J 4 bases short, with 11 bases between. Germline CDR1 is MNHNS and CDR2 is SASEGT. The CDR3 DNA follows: TGTGCCAGCACAAGGAGAGAGTACGAGCAGTACTTC. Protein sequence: CASTRREYEQYF.

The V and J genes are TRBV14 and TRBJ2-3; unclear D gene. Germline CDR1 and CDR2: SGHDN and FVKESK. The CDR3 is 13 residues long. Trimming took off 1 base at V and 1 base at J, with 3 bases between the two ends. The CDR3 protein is CASSQVRTDTQYF. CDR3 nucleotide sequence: TGTGCCAGCAGCCAAGTTCGCACAGATACGCAGTATTTT.

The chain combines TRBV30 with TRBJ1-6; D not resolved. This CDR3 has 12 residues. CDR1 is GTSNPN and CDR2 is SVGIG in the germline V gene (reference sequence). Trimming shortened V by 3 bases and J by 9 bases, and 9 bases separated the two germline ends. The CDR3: CAWRAASSPLHF. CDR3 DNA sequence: TGTGCCTGGAGAGCCGCGAGTTCACCCCTCCACTTT. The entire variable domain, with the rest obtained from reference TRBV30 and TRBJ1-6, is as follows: SQTIHQWPATLVQPVGSPLSLECTVEGTSNPNLYWYRQAAGRGLQLLFYSVGIGQISSEVPQNLSASRPQDRQFILSSKKLLLSDSGFYLCAWRAASSPLHFGNGTRLTVT.

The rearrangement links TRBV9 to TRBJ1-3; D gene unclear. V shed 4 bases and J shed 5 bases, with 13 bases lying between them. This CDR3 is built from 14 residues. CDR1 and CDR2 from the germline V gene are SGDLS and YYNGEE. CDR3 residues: CASSSFLGRNTIYF. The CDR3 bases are TGTGCCAGCAGCTCCTTCCTGGGAAGAAACACCATATATTTT.

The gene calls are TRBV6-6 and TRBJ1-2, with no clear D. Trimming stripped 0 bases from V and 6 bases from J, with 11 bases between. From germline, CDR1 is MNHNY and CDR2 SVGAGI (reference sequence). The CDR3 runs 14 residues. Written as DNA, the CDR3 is TGTGCCAGCAGTTACTCCCCGGGAACGAATGGCTACACCTTC. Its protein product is CASSYSPGTNGYTF.

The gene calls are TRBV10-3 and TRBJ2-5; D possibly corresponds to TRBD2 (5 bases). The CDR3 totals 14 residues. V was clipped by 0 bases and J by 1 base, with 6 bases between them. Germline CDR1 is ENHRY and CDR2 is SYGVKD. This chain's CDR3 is CAISESRGQETQYF. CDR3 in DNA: TGTGCCATCAGTGAGTCCCGGGGCCAAGAGACCCAGTACTTC.

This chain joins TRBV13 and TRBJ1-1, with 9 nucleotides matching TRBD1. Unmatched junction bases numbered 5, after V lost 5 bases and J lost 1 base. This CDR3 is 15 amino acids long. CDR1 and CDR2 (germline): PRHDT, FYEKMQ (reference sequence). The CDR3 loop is CASSAVGQGNTEAFF. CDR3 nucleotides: TGTGCCAGCAGCGCCGTGGGACAGGGGAACACTGAAGCTTTCTTT.

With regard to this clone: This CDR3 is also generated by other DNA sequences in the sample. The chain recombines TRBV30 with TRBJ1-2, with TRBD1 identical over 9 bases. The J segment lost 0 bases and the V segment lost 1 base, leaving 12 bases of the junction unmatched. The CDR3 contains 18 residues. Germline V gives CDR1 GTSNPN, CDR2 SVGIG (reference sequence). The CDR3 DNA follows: TGTGCCTGGAGTGGTCACGAGGACAGGGGATCCCCTAACTATGGCTACACCTTC. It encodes CAWSGHEDRGSPNYGYTF. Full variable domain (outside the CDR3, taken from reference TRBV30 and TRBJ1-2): SQTIHQWPATLVQPVGSPLSLECTVEGTSNPNLYWYRQAAGRGLQLLFYSVGIGQISSEVPQNLSASRPQDRQFILSSKKLLLSDSGFYLCAWSGHEDRGSPNYGYTFGSGTRLTVV.

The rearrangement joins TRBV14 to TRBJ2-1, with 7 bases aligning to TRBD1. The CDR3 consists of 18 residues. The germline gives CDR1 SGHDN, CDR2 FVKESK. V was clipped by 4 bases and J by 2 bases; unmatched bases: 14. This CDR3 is CASSPYPRSRGTYNEQFF. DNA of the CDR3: TGTGCCAGCAGCCCGTACCCACGGAGCAGGGGGACCTACAATGAGCAGTTCTTC.

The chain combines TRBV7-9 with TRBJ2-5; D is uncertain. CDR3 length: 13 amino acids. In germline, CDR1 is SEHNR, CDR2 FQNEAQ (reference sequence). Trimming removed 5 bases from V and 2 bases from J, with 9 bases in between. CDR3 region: CASSGPLQETQYF. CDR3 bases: TGTGCCAGCAGCGGCCCCTTACAAGAGACCCAGTACTTC.

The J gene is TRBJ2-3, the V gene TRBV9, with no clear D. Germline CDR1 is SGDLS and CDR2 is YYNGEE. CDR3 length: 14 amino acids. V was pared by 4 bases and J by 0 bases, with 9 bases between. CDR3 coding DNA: TGTGCCAGCAGCCCCGGACGGAGCACAGATACGCAGTATTTT. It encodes CASSPGRSTDTQYF.

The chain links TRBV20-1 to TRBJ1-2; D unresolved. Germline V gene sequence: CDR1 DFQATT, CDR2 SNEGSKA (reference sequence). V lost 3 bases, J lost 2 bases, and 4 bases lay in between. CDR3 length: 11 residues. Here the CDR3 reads CSASSNYGYTF. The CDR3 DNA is TGCAGTGCTAGCAGCAACTATGGCTACACCTTC.